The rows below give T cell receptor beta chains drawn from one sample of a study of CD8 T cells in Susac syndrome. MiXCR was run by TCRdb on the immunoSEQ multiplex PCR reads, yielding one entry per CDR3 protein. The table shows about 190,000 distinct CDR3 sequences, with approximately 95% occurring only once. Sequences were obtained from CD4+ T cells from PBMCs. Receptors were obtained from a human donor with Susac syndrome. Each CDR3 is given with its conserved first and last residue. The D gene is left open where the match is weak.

CDR3: CATSAGTSNQPQHF; D: .; V: TRBV24-1
CDR3: CASSQDWAGLLSGYTF; D: .; V: TRBV3-1
CDR3: CSARQGSNTDTQYF; D: TRBD1; V: TRBV20-1
CDR3: CASSSVQGSTDTQYF; D: .; V: TRBV5-1
CDR3: CASSHILAGGPYEQYF; D: TRBD2; V: TRBV3-1
CDR3: CASSLGTGMYNEQFF; D: TRBD1; V: TRBV5-1
CDR3: CASSSTESGELFF; D: .; V: TRBV12-3/TRBV12-4
CDR3: CASSQGGQREAFF; D: .; V: TRBV3-1
CDR3: CASSQIGAPSKQYF; D: .; V: TRBV7-2
CDR3: CATQGASQPQHF; D: TRBD1; V: TRBV10-3
CDR3: CSAREGAIETQYF; D: .; V: TRBV20-1
CDR3: CSASGVSGSTDTQYF; D: .; V: TRBV20-1
CDR3: CASSLGLAGRQGTDTQYF; D: TRBD2; V: TRBV7-3
CDR3: CAIRRQGASDEQYF; D: TRBD1; V: TRBV10-3
CDR3: CASSQAPYEKLFF; D: .; V: TRBV4-1
CDR3: CASSQDPRGAGTGELFF; D: .; V: TRBV3-1
CDR3: CSARVFSGRETQYF; D: .; V: TRBV20-1
CDR3: CASSQDRGARGYTF; D: .; V: TRBV4-3
CDR3: CASRASGATQYF; D: TRBD2; V: TRBV14
CDR3: CASSSSSPLHF; D: .; V: TRBV5-6
CDR3: CSAYETTGGDYGYTF; D: TRBD1; V: TRBV20-1
CDR3: CASGTAPEQFF; D: TRBD1; V: TRBV7-6
CDR3: CAWKTTRNTEAFF; D: .; V: TRBV30
CDR3: CATSSGVRKSSGANVLTF; D: .; V: TRBV15
CDR3: CASSLVRTNYEQYF; D: .; V: TRBV28
CDR3: CSVGREPFF; D: .; V: TRBV29-1
CDR3: CASSPLYMQAGYTF; D: .; V: TRBV14
CDR3: CASNVQGHEQFF; D: .; V: TRBV2
CDR3: CAWSGQLEQPQHF; D: .; V: TRBV30
CDR3: CASSIITTAYNSPLHF; D: .; V: TRBV28
CDR3: CASSKDRAFNEQFF; D: TRBD1; V: TRBV14
CDR3: CASSVQQGFGNEQFF; D: .; V: TRBV9
CDR3: CASSDLDRLKLFF; D: TRBD1; V: TRBV6-1
CDR3: CASSWGGRTDTQYF; D: .; V: TRBV5-1
CDR3: CASSRSPQETQYF; D: .; V: TRBV6-6
CDR3: CASRPPVRPLHSPLHF; D: .; V: TRBV3-1
CDR3: CASRETGGNIQYF; D: TRBD1; V: TRBV19
CDR3: CASSPESETQYF; D: .; V: TRBV3-1
CDR3: CSAITSGGTSSYNEQFF; D: TRBD2; V: TRBV20-1
CDR3: CSASEGASGANVLTF; D: .; V: TRBV20-1
CDR3: CASSLLQGSTNQPQHF; D: TRBD1; V: TRBV5-6